This T cell receptor (beta chain) stems from a study of blood T cell repertoires in COVID-19. Whole-study context: Samples of COVID-19 (acute and convalescent) were obtained from the United States, Italy and Spain. PBMCs, B-cell-depleted T cells, or T cells were the source of the cDNA or gDNA that made up the material.

CDR1 and CDR2 (germline): LNHNV, YYDKDF (reference sequence). V lost 0 bases and J lost 5, with 13 bases in between. The CDR3 extends over 16 amino acids. This clone was seen a handful of times. Per the original methods: Nucleated cell counts were estimated from reference gene primer amplification. Assay used: immunoSEQ multiplex PCR; TCRdb lists only in-frame clones, some missing. V, J and clone size are those of that table, while D and trimming were read from the DNA. The data hold around 160,000 clones, with around four fifths observed a single time. The sample comprised peripheral blood. The source of this sequence is a woman aged 35 to 49 with active or convalescent COVID-19. This chain uses TRBV15 with TRBJ1-4; D possibly corresponds to TRBD1 (5 bases). CDR3 DNA: TGTGCCACCAGCAGAGATCTCGCAGGGTGGAATGAAAAACTGTTTTTT. It encodes CATSRDLAGWNEKLFF.